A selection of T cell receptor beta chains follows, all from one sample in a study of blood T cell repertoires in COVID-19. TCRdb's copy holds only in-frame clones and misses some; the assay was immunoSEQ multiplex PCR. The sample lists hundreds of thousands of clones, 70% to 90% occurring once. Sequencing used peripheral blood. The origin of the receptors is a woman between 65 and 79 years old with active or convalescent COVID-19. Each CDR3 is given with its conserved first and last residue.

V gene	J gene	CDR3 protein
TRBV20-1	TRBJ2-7	CSASGPGTGPYEQYF
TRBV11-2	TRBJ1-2	CASRGTGVYGYTF
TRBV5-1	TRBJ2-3	CASSRGPQRGGPDTQYF
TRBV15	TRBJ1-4	CATSRGPPEEEKLFF
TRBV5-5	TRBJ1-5	CASSLGWPMNQPQHF
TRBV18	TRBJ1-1	CASSPGLGGMNTEAFF
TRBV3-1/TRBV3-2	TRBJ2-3	CASSQVVGGFTDTQYF
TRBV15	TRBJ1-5	CATSRGYRGSNQPQHF
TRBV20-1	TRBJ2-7	CSAKRVYEQYF
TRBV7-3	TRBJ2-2	CASSSLAGSQGGELFF
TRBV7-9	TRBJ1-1	CASSQEGGSEAFF
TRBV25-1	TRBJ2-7	CASREPGQGSYEQYF
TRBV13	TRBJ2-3	CASSLGGGPITDTQYF
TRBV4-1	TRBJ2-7	CASSHESRMDNLEQYF
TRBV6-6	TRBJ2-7	CASSPQVGQVITYEQYF
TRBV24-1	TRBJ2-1	CATSDLRGSSYNEQFF
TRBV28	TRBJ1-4	CATGGQAINEKLFF
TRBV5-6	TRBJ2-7	CASNPGTAYEQYF
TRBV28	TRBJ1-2	CASSLGSGSTYGYTF
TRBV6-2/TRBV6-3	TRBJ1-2	CASSYGGGGLYGYTF
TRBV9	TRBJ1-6	CASSVEYGSSPLHF
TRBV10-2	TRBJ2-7	CASSESSGTYEQYF
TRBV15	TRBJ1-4	CATSRGTGEKLFF
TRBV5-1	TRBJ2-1	CASSLGLAGGYNEQFF
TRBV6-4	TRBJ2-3	CASGRDRGPSIFTDTQYF
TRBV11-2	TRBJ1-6	CASSLSAEYNSPLHF
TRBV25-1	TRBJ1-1	CASSAWMGRGTEAFF
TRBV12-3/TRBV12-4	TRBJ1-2	CASTGGSRYGYTF
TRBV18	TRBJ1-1	CASSLREAPNTEAFF
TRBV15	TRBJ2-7	CATSRDGTVISYEQYF
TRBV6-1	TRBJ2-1	CASSEFPGQGYNEQFF
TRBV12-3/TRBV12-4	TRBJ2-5	CASSGFLETQYF
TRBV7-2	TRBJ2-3	CASSLVMGGFTDTQYF
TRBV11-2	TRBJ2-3	CASSLTDTQYF
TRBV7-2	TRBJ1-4	CASSLQPDRNEKLFF
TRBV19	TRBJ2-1	CASRRTWDGHEQFF
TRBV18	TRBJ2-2	CASSPDRLNTGELFF
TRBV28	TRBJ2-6	CASSVPLSGANVLTF
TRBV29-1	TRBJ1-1	CSIDRGHTEAFF
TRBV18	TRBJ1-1	CASLQGRNTEAFF
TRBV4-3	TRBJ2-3	CASSQLGTSGGTDTQYF
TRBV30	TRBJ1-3	CAWSATSSGNTIYF
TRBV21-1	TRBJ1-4	CASDMSGKTNEKLFF
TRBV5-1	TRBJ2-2	CASKGAGSGELFF
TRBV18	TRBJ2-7	CASSSIGQGVNTYEQYF
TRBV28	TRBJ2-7	CASSLGDRSYF